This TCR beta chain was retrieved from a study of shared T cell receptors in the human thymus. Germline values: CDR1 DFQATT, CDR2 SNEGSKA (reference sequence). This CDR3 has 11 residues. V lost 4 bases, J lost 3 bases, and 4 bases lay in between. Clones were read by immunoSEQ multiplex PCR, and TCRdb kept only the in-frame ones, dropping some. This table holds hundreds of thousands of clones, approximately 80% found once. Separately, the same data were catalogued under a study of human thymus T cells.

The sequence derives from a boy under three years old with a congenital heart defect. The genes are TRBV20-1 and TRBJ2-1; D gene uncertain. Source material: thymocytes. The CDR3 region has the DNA TGCAGTGCTATTTACTACAATGAGCAGTTCTTC. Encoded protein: CSAIYYNEQFF.